The clone carrying this TCR beta chain was observed a handful of times. Its antigen is not identified. The CDR3 loop spans 16 amino acids. Germline V gene data show CDR1 as MGHDK and CDR2 as SYGVNS. The V end lost 3 bases, the J end lost 1 base, and 15 bases lay between the germline ends. It was with a sample-barcoded 5' primer and a J-beta primer mix that a second PCR of roughly 6 to 11 cycles was run. The authors tagged each cDNA molecule using a template-switch adaptor with 12 random nucleotides. Per-sample output comprised a minimum of 2.5 million paired-end reads containing CDR3. Each CDR3 protein is one row after TCRdb ran MiXCR on the 5' RACE reads. This sample has about 780,000 distinct CDR3 sequences, with around 50% found just once. The sample originates from a study of blood T cells in healthy people across ages. Findings and limits, study-wide: With donor CMV status unknown, expanded clonotype changes were possibly confounded. PBMCs that were unsorted prevented a conclusive naive versus antigen-experienced comparison.

The TCR sequence derives from a man at least 80 years old in good health. The rearrangement joins TRBV25-1 to TRBJ1-1; TRBD1 is a possible D gene (6 bases). The material sequenced was blood. The CDR3 is CASSEAHRATNTEAFF. Here the CDR3 DNA reads TGTGCCAGCAGTGAGGCGCACAGGGCCACGAACACTGAAGCTTTCTTT. Filled out from reference TRBV25-1 and TRBJ1-1, the complete variable domain reads EADIYQTPRYLVIGTGKKITLECSQTMGHDKMYWYQQDPGMELHLIHYSYGVNSTEKGDLSSESTVSRIRTEHFPLTLESARPSHTSQYLCASSEAHRATNTEAFFGQGTRLTVV.